These 28 T cell receptor beta chains originate from one sample sequenced in a study of Graves' ophthalmopathy and Graves' hyperthyroidism. The sequenced template was RNA, covering the TCR beta CDR3 region. The library came from an HTBI-primed first-round RT-PCR and a second-round multiplex PCR. TCRdb passed the multiplex PCR reads through MiXCR, listing each CDR3 protein once. The data show 500,000 to 800,000 distinct CDR3 sequences, 35% to 50% seen once. The sequencing sample was made of peripheral blood. The receptors come from an adult man with Graves' ophthalmopathy.

This clonotype has a handful of counts. V gene TRBV6-5 combines with J gene TRBJ1-5; D unresolved. Germline CDR1 and CDR2: MNHEY and SVGAGI. This CDR3 has 11 residues. Trimming stripped 7 bases from V and 11 bases from J, with 12 bases between. The CDR3 sequence is CASTQEGSQHF. The CDR3 DNA reads as TGTGCCAGCACCCAGGAGGGCTCCCAGCATTTT.

This clonotype turned up a few times. The chain is built from TRBV6-1 and TRBJ2-7; D remains unclear. Germline lookup yields CDR1 MNHNS and CDR2 SASEGT. Trimming removed 4 bases at V and 3 bases at J, with 10 bases between. This CDR3 is 13 amino acids long. The CDR3 DNA sequence: TGTGCCAGCAGTGTGGCCGTATACTACGAGCAGTACTTC. Its translation is CASSVAVYYEQYF.

Comments on this clonotype: A read error may account for a junction end that differs from germline. The rearrangement uses TRBV5-4 and TRBJ2-7; 10 positions agree with TRBD2. The CDR3 is 16 amino acids. Germline-derived CDR1 and CDR2 are SGHNT and YYREEE (reference sequence). As DNA, the CDR3 is TGCGCCAGCAGCATCCGCTCTAGCGGGAGCTCCTACGAGCAGTACTTC. Translating gives CASSIRSSGSSYEQYF.

In DNA form, the CDR3 reads TGCGCCAGCAGCCAGTTACAGGATTTTGAAAAACTGTTTTTT. Protein: CASSQLQDFEKLFF. The chain has TRBV4-1 and TRBJ1-4, with a tentative D call TRBD1 (5 bases). The germline V gene encodes CDR1 MGHRA and CDR2 YSYEKL. CDR3 length: 14 amino acids. Trimming cost V 3 bases and J 7 bases, with 12 bases left between them.

The chain has TRBV6-6 and TRBJ2-2, with 10 bases matching TRBD1. CDR1 and CDR2 from the germline V gene are MNHNY and SVGAGI (reference sequence). Trimming at V came to 5 bases and at J to 7 bases, leaving 4 bases not matched to a gene. This CDR3 is 14 amino acids long. In nucleotides, the CDR3 is TGTGCCAGCAGTCGGACAGGGGGAATCGGGGAGCTGTTTTTT. It translates to CASSRTGGIGELFF.

A word on this clonotype: One junction end disagrees with the germline gene, perhaps due to a read error. Here the CDR3 DNA reads TGTGCCAGCAGTTACTCGGGGCAGACCTACGAGCAGCACTTC. This gives the protein CASSYSGQTYEQHF. The chain links TRBV10-3 to TRBJ2-7; perhaps D is TRBD1 or TRBD2 (5 bases each). CDR3 length equals 14 residues. Germline lookup yields CDR1 ENHRY and CDR2 SYGVKD.

This clonotype has only a few counts. The chain is built from TRBV25-1 and TRBJ2-1; D is ambiguous. The CDR3 length is 12 residues. The germline V gene encodes CDR1 MGHDK and CDR2 SYGVNS. V shed 8 bases and J shed 4 bases, with 9 bases lying between them. The CDR3 spells CASGTNYNEQFF. CDR3 DNA sequence: TGTGCCAGCGGAACCAATTACAATGAGCAGTTCTTC.

This clonotype was observed many times. V is TRBV4-3 and J is TRBJ2-6; 8 positions match TRBD1. The CDR3 covers 16 residues. Germline-derived CDR1 and CDR2 are LGHNA and YSLEER. V gave up 0 bases and J gave up 2 bases; unmatched junction bases: 0. In DNA, the CDR3 is TGCGCCAGCAGCCAAGAGGACAGGGCTGGGGCCAACGTCCTGACTTTC. Amino acid sequence: CASSQEDRAGANVLTF.

This clonotype is medium-sized (0.01 to 0.1%) in the sample. This rearrangement joins TRBV10-3 to TRBJ1-4; D is uncertain. The CDR3 runs to 13 residues. The germline gives CDR1 ENHRY, CDR2 SYGVKD. The germline V and J ends were trimmed by 11 bases and 4 bases, with 14 bases remaining between them. CDR3 DNA: TGTGCCTCGGGTTCCATGAATAATGAAAAACTGTTTTTT. As protein: CASGSMNNEKLFF.

This clonotype was counted once. This CDR3 is missing its conserved last phenylalanine or tryptophan, likely due to a read error. The CDR3: CASSSGQAHSGYTL. The CDR3 DNA reads TGTGCCAGCAGTTCAGGACAGGCTCATAGTGGCTACACCCTC. The rearrangement uses TRBV25-1 and TRBJ1-2; TRBD1 matches at 7 bases. The CDR3 is 14 amino acids. Germline V CDR1 and CDR2: MGHDK, SYGVNS. The V gene end was trimmed by 5 bases and the J gene end by 7 bases; junction bases not matched to a gene: 10.

This clonotype was seen repeatedly, ten times or more. The V and J genes are TRBV7-9 and TRBJ1-6; tentatively, D is TRBD1 (6 bases). CDR3 length: 13 amino acids. V was clipped by 5 bases and J by 8 bases, with 10 bases between them. Germline lookup yields CDR1 SEHNR and CDR2 FQNEAQ (reference sequence). The CDR3 sequence: CASSPRTDSPLHF. Written as DNA, the CDR3 is TGTGCCAGCAGCCCCCGGACAGATTCACCCCTCCACTTT.

In its sample, this clonotype was seen many times. The genes are TRBV4-2 and TRBJ1-1, with D unclear. V was trimmed by 1 base and J by 4 bases, leaving 7 bases between them. The CDR3 has 13 residues. In germline, CDR1 is LGHNA, CDR2 YNFKEQ. The CDR3 DNA reads TGTGCCAGCAGCCAAGGAAGTGGCACTGAAGCTTTCTTT. It encodes CASSQGSGTEAFF.

This chain joins TRBV10-3 and TRBJ2-6, with D perhaps matching TRBD1 (6 bases). Germline V lookup: CDR1 ENHRY, CDR2 SYGVKD. The length of the CDR3 is 16 residues. The V end was cut by 1 base, the J end by 2 bases, with 9 bases between. The CDR3 loop is CAISELQGAGANVLTF. CDR3 nucleotides: TGTGCCATCAGTGAGTTACAGGGCGCTGGGGCCAACGTCCTGACTTTC.

The chain uses TRBV20-1 and TRBJ2-5, with D perhaps being TRBD1 or TRBD2 (5 bases each). The germline V gene has CDR1 DFQATT and CDR2 SNEGSKA (reference sequence). V gave up 0 bases and J gave up 0 bases, with 14 bases separating them. The CDR3 has 16 residues. Here the CDR3 DNA reads TGCAGTGCTAGAGAATCTTGGGGCGGGTACCAAGAGACCCAGTACTTC. Translation: CSARESWGGYQETQYF.

The V and J genes are TRBV7-2 and TRBJ2-7; D possibly matches TRBD1 or TRBD2 (7 bases each). This CDR3 comprises 16 residues. Trimming removed 1 base from V and 4 bases from J, with 17 bases in between. CDR1 is SGHTA, CDR2 FQGNSA, per germline. CDR3 in amino acids: CASSLDGRGHLYEQYF. In DNA form, the CDR3 reads TGTGCCAGCAGCTTAGATGGGAGGGGGCATCTTTACGAGCAGTACTTC.

The rearrangement joins TRBV29-1 to TRBJ1-1; 8 bases map to TRBD1. The CDR3 covers 13 residues. Germline trimming cut 8 bases from V and 1 base from J; bases unmatched to any gene: 6. Germline CDR1 SQVTM, CDR2 ANQGSEA. The CDR3 here is CSLRGQGNTEAFF. The DNA of the CDR3 is TGCAGCCTCCGAGGACAGGGGAACACTGAAGCTTTCTTT.

Points on this clonotype: Since a much larger clone is just one base distant, this may be a read error. V is TRBV20-1 and J is TRBJ1-2; a weak D match, TRBD1 (5 bases). CDR3 length: 13 amino acids. Germline CDR1 and CDR2: DFQATT and SNEGSKA (reference sequence). The CDR3 nucleotides read TGCAGTGCTAGTTTGGGGGTTAACCATGGCTACACCTTC. This codes for CSASLGVNHGYTF.

The V gene is TRBV4-1, the J gene TRBJ2-6; either TRBD1 or TRBD2 may fit D (5 bases each). V was shortened by 4 bases and J by 0 bases, with 10 bases between the two germline ends. Germline V CDR1 and CDR2: MGHRA, YSYEKL. The CDR3 length is 16 residues. This CDR3 reads CASSLGTYSGANVLTF. As DNA, the CDR3 is TGCGCCAGCAGCCTGGGGACCTACTCTGGGGCCAACGTCCTGACTTTC.

Comment on this clonotype: It is likely a read error, because the conserved phenylalanine at the end of the CDR3 is missing. V is TRBV9 and J is TRBJ2-5; 7 bases align to TRBD2. This CDR3 has 15 amino acids. V shed 4 bases and J 4 bases; nucleotides not matched to a gene: 10. Germline CDR1 reads SGDLS; CDR2 reads YYNGEE. The CDR3 sequence is CASSPSERGGETQYC. CDR3 sequence (DNA): TGTGCCAGCAGCCCCTCTGAGCGGGGTGGAGAGACCCAGTACTGC.

This clonotype appeared a few times. The CDR3 reads CASSLVGRGRPEAFF. CDR3 coding DNA: TGCGCCAGCAGCTTGGTGGGACGGGGGCGCCCTGAAGCTTTCTTT. The chain is built from TRBV5-1 and TRBJ1-1; D might be TRBD1 (6 bases). There are 15 residues in the CDR3. Germline V gene sequence: CDR1 SGHRS, CDR2 YFSETQ. V lost 0 bases to trimming and J lost 6 bases, with 15 bases between them.

This clonotype was picked up one time. This sequence joins TRBV20-1 and TRBJ1-1, with D perhaps matching TRBD1 (6 bases). Trimming shortened V by 2 bases and J by 4 bases, and 23 bases separated the two germline ends. This CDR3 is built from 17 residues. The germline CDR1 and CDR2 sequences are DFQATT and SNEGSKA (reference sequence). CDR3 DNA sequence: TGCAGTGCTAGAATAGGGGTGACAGGCACCATGAGCACTGAAGCTTTCTTT. As protein: CSARIGVTGTMSTEAFF.

This clonotype was counted at least ten times. The V gene is TRBV11-2, the J gene TRBJ1-2; 7 bases are shared with TRBD1. Germline lookup yields CDR1 SGHAT and CDR2 FQNNGV. The V gene end was trimmed by 2 bases and the J gene end by 7 bases; junction bases not matched to a gene: 7. The CDR3 is 14 amino acids. The CDR3: CASSLLEGAFGYTF. The DNA for the CDR3 is TGTGCCAGCAGCTTACTCGAGGGGGCGTTTGGCTACACCTTC.

The chain couples TRBV7-3 to TRBJ1-2; the D is unclear. The germline CDR1 and CDR2 sequences are SGHTA and FQGTGA. V lost 5 bases and J lost 8, with 21 bases in between. The CDR3 spans 15 residues. In DNA form, the CDR3 reads TGTGCCAGCAGCAAAGGGCAGGCGTCCCAAGGAGGCTACACCTTC. This translates into CASSKGQASQGGYTF.

With respect to this clonotype: Possible read error: a much larger clone is one base away. The chain has TRBV9 and TRBJ1-1; D is ambiguous. The CDR3 covers 13 residues. Germline V gene lookup returns CDR1 SGDLS and CDR2 YYNGEE. The ends were cut back, 3 bases at V and 6 bases at J, with 12 bases in the middle. CDR3 DNA: TGTGCCAGCAGCGCAAGGGATTCGGCTGAAGCTTTCTTT. Translating gives CASSARDSAEAFF.

This clonotype was counted many times. The CDR3 sequence: CASSLQQGKTQYF. CDR3 sequence (DNA): TGTGCCAGCAGCTTACAACAGGGGAAGACCCAGTACTTC. The chain carries TRBV7-2 and TRBJ2-5; 7 bases match TRBD1. V dropped 2 bases and J dropped 6; count of bases not matched to a gene: 3. This CDR3 spans 13 amino acids. Germline V CDR1 and CDR2: SGHTA, FQGNSA. Full variable domain (outside the CDR3, taken from reference TRBV7-2 and TRBJ2-5): GAGVSQSPSNKVTEKGKDVELRCDPISGHTALYWYRQSLGQGLEFLIYFQGNSAPDKSGLPSDRFSAERTGGSVSTLTIQRTQQEDSAVYLCASSLQQGKTQYFGPGTRLLVL.

This clonotype was observed once. The rearrangement uses TRBV7-8 and TRBJ2-3, with unresolved D. V lost 5 bases, J lost 5 bases, and 8 bases lay in between. The length of the CDR3 is 12 residues. Germline V gene sequence: CDR1 SGHVS, CDR2 FQNEAQ. CDR3 bases: TGTGCCAGCAGCCCCTCGGTAGATACGCAGTATTTT. Protein sequence: CASSPSVDTQYF.

In this sample, this clonotype turned up many times. The CDR3 DNA reads TGTGCCAGCAGCGCAAGGGGTAGCAATTCACCCCTCCACTTT. It encodes CASSARGSNSPLHF. The rearrangement uses TRBV9 and TRBJ1-6, with D possibly TRBD1 on 5 matching bases. Trimming shortened V by 3 bases and J by 7 bases, and 11 bases separated the two germline ends. CDR3 size: 14 residues. Germline V gene data show CDR1 as SGDLS and CDR2 as YYNGEE.

This clonotype was recorded many times. V usage is TRBV2 and J usage is TRBJ2-2; no definite D call. The germline gives CDR1 SNHLY, CDR2 FYNNEI. The CDR3 runs to 14 residues. Deletions cut 1 base from V and 2 bases from J, with 5 bases between. As DNA, the CDR3 is TGTGCCAGCAGTGAAGGCACTAACACCGGGGAGCTGTTTTTT. Translating it yields CASSEGTNTGELFF.